This T cell receptor beta chain comes out of a study of T cells in Graves' hyperthyroidism and ophthalmopathy. Graves' hyperthyroidism showing no ophthalmopathy progression within 18 months was considered stable. Any patient presenting with uncontrolled infection, other autoimmune disease, pregnancy or lactation was left out. The study based diagnoses on clinical symptoms, serum thyroxine and TRAb, thyroid ultrasound and orbital computed tomography. A remark on this clonotype: As yet, its antigen is unknown.

Findings of the study overall: It was a median approximately 6.9 months before onset that the model predicted ophthalmopathy.

TCR beta CDR3 sequences were amplified from RNA transcripts. An initial round of RT-PCR targeting the TCR CDR3 relied on the HTBI primer set. TCRdb used MiXCR to reprocess the multiplex PCR reads, holding one entry per CDR3 protein. The sample lists some 620,000 distinct CDR3 sequences; around 15% were seen once. The clonotype originates from a woman in her twenties or thirties with Graves' hyperthyroidism. Sequencing was carried out using blood.

CDR3 sequence (DNA): TGTGCCAGTAGTAAATACGGGAGGGCCATTGAGACCCAGTACTTC. Protein sequence: CASSKYGRAIETQYF. V gene TRBV19 combines with J gene TRBJ2-5, with 8 bases that match TRBD2. Trimming took 4 bases from V and 5 from J; bases not matched to a gene: 9. There are 15 residues in the CDR3. Germline V gene sequence: CDR1 LNHDA, CDR2 SQIVND (reference sequence).